The 3 T cell receptor beta chains in this list originate from one sample, sequenced in a study of cytomegalovirus exposure and HLA in healthy donors. The study ran its PCR with 60 Vbeta and 13 Jbeta primers. TCRdb keeps only in-frame clones here, not all; method: immunoSEQ multiplex PCR. Of 100,000 to 150,000 clones detected, about 11% appear once; the ten largest clones hold around 4.6%. Sequenced material: PBMCs. The receptors here all came from a young woman in good health and CMV-seropositive.

In this sample, this clone turned up a few times. The chain joins TRBV9 to TRBJ2-2, with D possibly being TRBD2 (5 bases). This CDR3 has 16 amino acids. V gave up 4 bases and J gave up 2 bases, with 15 bases separating them. Per germline, CDR1 SGDLS and CDR2 YYNGEE. The DNA of the CDR3 is TGTGCCAGCAGCCTATCCCGGGAAGATAACACCGGGGAGCTGTTTTTT. It is translated as CASSLSREDNTGELFF.

The J gene is TRBJ1-2, the V gene TRBV7-3; 7 nucleotides align to TRBD1. Looked up from germline, CDR1 is SGHTA and CDR2 is FQGTGA. This CDR3 is 14 amino acids long. The trim removed 5 bases at V and 0 bases at J, leaving 3 bases unmatched. The CDR3 nucleotides are TGTGCCAGCAGCCAGGGACAGCCTAACTATGGCTACACCTTC. This encodes CASSQGQPNYGYTF.

This clone was seen only a few times. The gene calls are TRBV19 and TRBJ1-5; D gene ambiguous. Deletions cut 6 bases from V and 7 bases from J, with 10 bases between. This CDR3 is 12 amino acids long. Germline V gives CDR1 LNHDA, CDR2 SQIVND (reference sequence). The CDR3 DNA sequence: TGTGCCAGTAGAGATAAGAGACAGCCCCAGCATTTT. This translates into CASRDKRQPQHF.